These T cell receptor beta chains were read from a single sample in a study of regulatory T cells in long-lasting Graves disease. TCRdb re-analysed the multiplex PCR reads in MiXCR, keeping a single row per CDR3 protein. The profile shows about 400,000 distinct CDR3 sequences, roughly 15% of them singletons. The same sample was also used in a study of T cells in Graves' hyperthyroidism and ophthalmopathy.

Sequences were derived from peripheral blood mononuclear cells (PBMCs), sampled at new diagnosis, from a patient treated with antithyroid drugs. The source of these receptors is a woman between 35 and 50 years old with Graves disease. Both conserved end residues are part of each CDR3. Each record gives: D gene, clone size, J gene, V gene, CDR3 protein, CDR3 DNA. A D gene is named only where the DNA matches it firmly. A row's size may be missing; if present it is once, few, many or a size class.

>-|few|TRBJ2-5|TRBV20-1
CSAPQPSVGQETQYF
TGCAGTGCACCGCAGCCTTCCGTGGGCCAAGAGACCCAGTACTTC
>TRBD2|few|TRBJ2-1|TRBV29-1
CSVAPPGGVLCF
TGCAGCGTTGCTCCGCCCGGGGGGGTGTTGTGCTTC
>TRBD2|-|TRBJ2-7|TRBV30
CAWENSGRAYEQYF
TGTGCCTGGGAGAATAGCGGGAGGGCCTACGAGCAGTACTTC
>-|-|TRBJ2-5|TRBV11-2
CASSGLSETQYF
TGTGCCAGCAGCGGTTTGTCGGAGACCCAGTACTTC
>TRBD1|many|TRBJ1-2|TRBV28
CASSFQGGNYGYTF
TGTGCCAGCAGTTTTCAGGGGGGTAACTATGGCTACACCTTC
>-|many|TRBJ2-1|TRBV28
CASSFGGPPYNEQFF
TGTGCCAGCAGTTTTGGAGGGCCTCCCTACAATGAGCAGTTCTTC
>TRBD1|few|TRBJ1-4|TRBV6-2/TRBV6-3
CASRPGTGTRKLFF
TGTGCCAGCAGACCCGGGACAGGGACTCGAAAACTGTTTTTT
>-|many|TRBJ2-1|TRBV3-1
CASSQWGPNEQFF
TGTGCCAGCAGCCAGTGGGGGCCCAATGAGCAGTTCTTC
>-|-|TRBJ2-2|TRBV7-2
CASSLGTQGRTGELFF
TGTGCCAGCAGCCTTGGGACACAGGGCCGGACCGGGGAGCTGTTTTTT
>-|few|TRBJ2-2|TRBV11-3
CASSLFGTGAGGSGELFF
TGTGCCAGCAGCTTATTCGGGACAGGGGCGGGAGGGTCCGGGGAGCTGTTTTTT
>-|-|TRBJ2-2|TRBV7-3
CASSSGPRVSAGELFF
TGTGCCAGCAGCTCGGGACCCCGGGTGAGCGCCGGGGAGCTGTTTTTT
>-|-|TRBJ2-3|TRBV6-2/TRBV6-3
CASSEWIARDTQYF
TGTGCCAGCAGTGAATGGATAGCGAGAGATACGCAGTATTTT
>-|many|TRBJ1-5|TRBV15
CATSRDVREPQHF
TGTGCCACCAGCAGAGATGTCAGAGAGCCCCAGCATTTT
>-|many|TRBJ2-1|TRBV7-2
CASSRASSYNEQFF
TGTGCCAGCAGCAGAGCAAGCTCCTACAATGAGCAGTTCTTC
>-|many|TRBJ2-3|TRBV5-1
CASSFGVNVGVDTQYF
TGCGCCAGCAGCTTTGGAGTCAATGTCGGAGTGGATACGCAGTATTTT